The subject of this entry is one TCR beta chain. Repertoires were generated with immunoSEQ multiplex PCR, while TCRdb's copy carries only in-frame clones and drops some. Of 25,000 to 30,000 clones listed, nearly 90% are singletons. The V segment lost 10 bases and the J segment 5 bases; nucleotides outside the gene matches: 4. CDR1 SGHDT and CDR2 YYEEEE come from the germline V gene. The CDR3 is made up of 12 amino acids. The entry originates in a study of T cell changes during pregnancy in multiple sclerosis. The starting material was CD4+ T cells from peripheral blood mononuclear cells, obtained in the second trimester of pregnancy. The rearrangement joins TRBV5-6 to TRBJ1-1, with 11 bases lining up with TRBD1. This TCR was sampled from a female donor with multiple sclerosis, enrolled in a pregnancy study. CDR3 sequence: CAGQGAGTEAFF. CDR3 DNA sequence: TGTGCCGGACAGGGGGCTGGGACTGAAGCTTTCTTT.